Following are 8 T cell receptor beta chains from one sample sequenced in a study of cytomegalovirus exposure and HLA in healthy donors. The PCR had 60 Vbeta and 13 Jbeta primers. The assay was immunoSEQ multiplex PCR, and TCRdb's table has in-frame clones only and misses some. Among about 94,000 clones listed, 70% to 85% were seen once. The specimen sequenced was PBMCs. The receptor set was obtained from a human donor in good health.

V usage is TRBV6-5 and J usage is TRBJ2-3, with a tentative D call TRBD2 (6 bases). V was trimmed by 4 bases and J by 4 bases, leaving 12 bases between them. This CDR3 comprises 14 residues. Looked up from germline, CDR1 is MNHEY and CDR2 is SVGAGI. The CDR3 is CASSWASEPDTQYF. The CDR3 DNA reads TGTGCCAGCAGTTGGGCTAGCGAGCCAGATACGCAGTATTTT.

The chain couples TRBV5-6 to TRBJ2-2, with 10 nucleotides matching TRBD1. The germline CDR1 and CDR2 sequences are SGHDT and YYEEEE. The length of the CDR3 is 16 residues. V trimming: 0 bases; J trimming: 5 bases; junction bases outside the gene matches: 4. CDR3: CASSLGTGGGTGELFF. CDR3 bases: TGTGCCAGCAGCTTGGGGACAGGGGGTGGAACCGGGGAGCTGTTTTTT.

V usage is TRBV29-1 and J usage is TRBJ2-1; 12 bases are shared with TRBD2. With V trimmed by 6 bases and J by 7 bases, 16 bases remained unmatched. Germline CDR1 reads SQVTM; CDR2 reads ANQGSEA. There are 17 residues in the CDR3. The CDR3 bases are TGCAGCGTCGCCTCGCCTAGCGGGGGGGCCGTAATGAATGAGCAGTTCTTC. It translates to CSVASPSGGAVMNEQFF.

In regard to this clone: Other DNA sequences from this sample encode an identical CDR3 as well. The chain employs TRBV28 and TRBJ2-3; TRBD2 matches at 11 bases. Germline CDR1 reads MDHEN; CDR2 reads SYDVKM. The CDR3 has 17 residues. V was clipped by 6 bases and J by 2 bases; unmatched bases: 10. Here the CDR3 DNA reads TGTGCCAGCAGCCCCAGGGGACTAGCGGTGGCCACAGATACGCAGTATTTT. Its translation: CASSPRGLAVATDTQYF.

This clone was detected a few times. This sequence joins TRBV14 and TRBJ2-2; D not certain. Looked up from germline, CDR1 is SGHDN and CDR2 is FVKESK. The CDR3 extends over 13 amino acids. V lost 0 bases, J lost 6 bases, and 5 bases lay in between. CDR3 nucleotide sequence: TGTGCCAGCAGCCAAGATCTAGCCGGGGAGCTGTTTTTT. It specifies CASSQDLAGELFF. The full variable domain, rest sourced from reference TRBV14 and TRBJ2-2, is EAGVTQFPSHSVIEKGQTVTLRCDPISGHDNLYWYRRVMGKEIKFLLHFVKESKQDESGMPNNRFLAERTGGTYSTLKVQPAELEDSGVYFCASSQDLAGELFFGEGSRLTVL.

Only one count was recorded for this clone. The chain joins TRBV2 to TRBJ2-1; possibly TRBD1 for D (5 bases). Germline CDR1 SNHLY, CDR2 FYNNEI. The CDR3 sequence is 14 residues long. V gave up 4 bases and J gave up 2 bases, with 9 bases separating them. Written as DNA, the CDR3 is TGTGCCAGCAGTGTGGGGCCGCCCTACAATGAGCAGTTCTTC. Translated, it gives CASSVGPPYNEQFF.

CDR3 in amino acids: CASSRDRNSYNEQFF. CDR3 bases: TGTGCCAGCAGTCGCGACAGGAACTCCTACAATGAGCAGTTCTTC. The chain combines TRBV27 with TRBJ2-1; perhaps TRBD1 as D (6 bases). The V gene's germline CDR1 is MNHEY and CDR2 SMNVEV (reference sequence). The CDR3 loop spans 15 amino acids. Between the trimmed V and J ends, which lost 5 bases and 0 bases, there was a span of 11 bases.

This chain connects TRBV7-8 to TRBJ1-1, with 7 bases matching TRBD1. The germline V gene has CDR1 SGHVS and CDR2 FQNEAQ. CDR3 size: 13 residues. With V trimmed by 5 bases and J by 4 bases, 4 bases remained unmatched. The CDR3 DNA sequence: TGTGCCAGCAGCCCGCGGACAGGCACTGAAGCTTTCTTT. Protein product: CASSPRTGTEAFF.